This TCR beta chain emerged from a study of post-analysis software for immune sequencing data. Study in general: Recorded disease courses covered relapsing-remitting, secondary progressive and progressive-relapsing multiple sclerosis. Some patients had no subtype annotation. Broader study findings: Compared with controls, patients had more of 4 or 5 TRBV segments, including TRBV5-6, TRBV5-1 and TRBV20-1.

Germline values: CDR1 LNHNV, CDR2 YYDKDF (reference sequence). This CDR3 contains 15 residues. Regarding this clonotype: Its specificity is not known. One junction end does not reproduce the germline sequence, and a read error may be involved.

Unique-molecular-identifier-tagged TCR beta cDNA libraries were used. TCRdb used MiXCR to reprocess the PCR reads, holding one entry per CDR3 protein. The sample carries around 200,000 distinct CDR3 sequences, roughly 30% recorded once. The chain is built from TRBV15 and TRBJ1-2; tentative D call: TRBD1 (6 bases). Sequencing was done on a sample of blood. This receptor was obtained from a girl under 18 with multiple sclerosis. The CDR3 region is CATSRGWGADYGYTF. CDR3 DNA sequence: TGTGCCACCAGTAGAGGATGGGGGGCGGACTATGGCTACACCTTC.